This entry describes one T cell receptor beta chain. The target of this receptor is not known. Base-call qualities are not available, and no considerably larger clone is one nucleotide away. The data derive from a study of Graves' ophthalmopathy and Graves' hyperthyroidism listed by TCRdb under 2018. As for the study more broadly: Peripheral blood samples were taken at the time of initial diagnosis, before any treatment was given. Following sampling, methimazole starting at 30 mg daily was administered to hyperthyroidism patients, and high-dose intravenous methylprednisolone was administered to ophthalmopathy patients. In over 5 hyperthyroidism patients, the T-cell repertoire of thyroid tissue was compared with the T-cell repertoire of blood. To explore V-J signatures distinguishing ophthalmopathy from hyperthyroidism, a discovery set of about 99 patients (roughly 45 ophthalmopathy, 55 to 60 stable hyperthyroidism) was enrolled. To tell Graves' ophthalmopathy apart from Graves' hyperthyroidism, and to predict which patients would progress to ophthalmopathy, the study relied on TCR beta repertoire signatures. In total, approximately 130 blood samples were TCR-sequenced: some 40 ophthalmopathy, under 85 hyperthyroidism and some 17 hyperthyroidism-to-ophthalmopathy patients. The independent validation cohort included approximately 19 hyperthyroidism patients plus 17 patients who later progressed from hyperthyroidism to ophthalmopathy.

For repertoire sequencing, TCR beta CDR3 regions were amplified from RNA transcripts. The first round of RT-PCR was done with HTBI primers and the Qiagen OneStep RT-PCR kit, and was followed by a second round of multiplex PCR, then size selection and purification. Libraries were sequenced on an Illumina HiSeq2000 using paired-end 100 bp reads. The original pipeline was this. SOAPnuke was used to process the reads, removing any read that contained adapters or uncalled bases, had a mean Phred below 15, or lacked an exact match to the constant primer or identifier. High-quality paired reads were merged with COPE v1.2.5. Clonotypes were defined as unique nucleotide sequences and were aligned to IMGT TRB V, D and J references using MiTCR v1.1. The analysis was limited to V-J combinations with a frequency above 0.0001, which together covered over 98% of repertoires. For each V-J combination, a TCR clonal expansion and chaos score was defined as F50 clonal expansion divided by the chaos observed in the TCRdist matrix. Welch's t-statistics and random forest were used to narrow the features down to about twelve V-J combinations, which were then fed into a naive Bayes classifier. The Morisita-Horn index was used to measure how similar the thyroid and blood repertoires were. TCRdb reworked the public reads: Q25 trimming with fastp, MiXCR clone assembly, productive beta chains retained. Rows are combined by CDR3 protein, so each entry shows the most common genes and DNA. V and J calls and clone size were set by TCRdb, not the authors. The sample records a few hundred thousand distinct CDR3 sequences, about 18% of which are singletons. 2% to 3% of the sample goes to the ten largest clones.

V loses 4 bases, J loses 4 bases, and the germline ends lie 8 bases apart. Including cysteine and phenylalanine, the CDR3 has 13 amino acids. Solely the CDR3 DNA is kept, with 39 bases framed from the first base. The germline V gene supplies CDR1 WSHSY and CDR2 SAAADI. What the research found in general, with its limitations: In validation, the model predicted ophthalmopathy progression with 70.59% sensitivity and roughly 78% specificity; some twelve predicted patients were CT-confirmed with GO in a median of 6.5 months. In cross-validation, the 13-signature model distinguished ophthalmopathy from stable hyperthyroidism with around 90% sensitivity and around 83% specificity, while in the test set the corresponding values were roughly 80% and 75%. Most expanded thyroid clonotypes with a frequency above 0.001 also appeared in blood, which suggests that blood repertoires may reflect the immune response in the thyroid. Sample size was not predetermined statistically, and investigators were not blinded to group allocation.

Hyperthyroidism was considered stable if no progression to ophthalmopathy occurred within 18 months of follow-up. The hyperthyroidism patients were 18 to 65 years old and newly diagnosed, with a disease duration of less than 2 months. Anyone with other autoimmune diseases, uncontrolled infections, pregnancy or lactation was excluded from the study. Diagnosis relied on clinical symptoms, serum thyroxine, TRAb, thyroid ultrasound and orbital computed tomography. PBMCs were isolated from about 10 ml of fresh peripheral blood by Ficoll-Paque density gradient centrifugation. Total RNA was extracted with Trizol reagent and quality-checked on an Agilent 2100 Bioanalyzer.

The sequencing sample was made of peripheral blood. This sequence was found in an adult woman with stable Graves' hyperthyroidism. The chain uses TRBV10-2 and TRBJ1-3; the D gene assignment is ambiguous. The CDR3 amino acid sequence is: CASSGVGGNTIYF. The DNA sequence is as follows: TGCGCCAGCAGTGGGGTGGGGGGAAACACCATATATTTT.